The clone carrying this T cell receptor beta chain was observed a handful of times. The data were taken from a study of STAT5B mutations in CD4+ large granular lymphocyte leukemia. Overall study: Among healthy donors, a particular HLA allele went with more CDR3 'QG' motifs.

Sequencing was performed with immunoSEQ multiplex PCR; in TCRdb, only in-frame clones are kept and a portion is missing. This table holds approximately 40,000 clones, around 84% found once. The clonotype originates from a human donor in good health. Sequencing was carried out using CD4+ T cells from blood buffy coats.

CDR3 region: CASRIGLAGYNEQFF. The CDR3 DNA reads as TGTGCCAGCAGAATAGGACTAGCGGGGTACAATGAGCAGTTCTTC. The chain joins TRBV2 to TRBJ2-1; TRBD2 matches at 12 bases. Germline V CDR1 and CDR2: SNHLY, FYNNEI. This CDR3 has 15 residues. Trimming at V came to 6 bases and at J to 4 bases, leaving 4 bases not matched to a gene.